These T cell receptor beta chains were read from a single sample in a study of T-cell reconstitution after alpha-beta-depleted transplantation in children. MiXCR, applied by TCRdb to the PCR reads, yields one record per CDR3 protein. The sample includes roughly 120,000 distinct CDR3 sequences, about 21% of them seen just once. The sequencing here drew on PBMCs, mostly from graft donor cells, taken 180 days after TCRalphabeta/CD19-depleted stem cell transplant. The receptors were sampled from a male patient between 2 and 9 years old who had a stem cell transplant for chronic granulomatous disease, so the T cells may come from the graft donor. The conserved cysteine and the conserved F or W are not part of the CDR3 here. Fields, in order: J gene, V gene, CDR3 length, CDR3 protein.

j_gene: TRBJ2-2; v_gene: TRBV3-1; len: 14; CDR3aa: ASSRIGGQNTGELF
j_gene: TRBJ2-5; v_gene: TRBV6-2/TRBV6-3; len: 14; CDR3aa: ASSYSESSVWGTQY
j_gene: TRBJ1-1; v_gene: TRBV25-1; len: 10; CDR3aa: ASSAQVTEAF
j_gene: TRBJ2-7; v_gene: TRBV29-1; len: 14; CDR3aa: SVEGRTARGSYEQY
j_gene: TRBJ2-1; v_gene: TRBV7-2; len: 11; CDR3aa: ASTRERNNKQF
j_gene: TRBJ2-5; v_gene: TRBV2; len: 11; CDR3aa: ASSPDRVETQY
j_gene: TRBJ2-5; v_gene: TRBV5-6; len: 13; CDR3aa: ASSLLLAVGETQY
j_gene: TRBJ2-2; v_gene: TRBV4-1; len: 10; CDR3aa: ASSQMTGELF
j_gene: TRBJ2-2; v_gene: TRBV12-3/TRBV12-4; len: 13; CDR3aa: ASSQTGGFGGELF
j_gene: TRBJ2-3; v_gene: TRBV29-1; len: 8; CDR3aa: SSRADTQY
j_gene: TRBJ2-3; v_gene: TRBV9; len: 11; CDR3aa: ASSGGSTDTQY
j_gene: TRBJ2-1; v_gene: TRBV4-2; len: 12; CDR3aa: ASSPGLGYNEQF
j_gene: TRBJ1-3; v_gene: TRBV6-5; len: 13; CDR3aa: ASSYRPASGNTIY
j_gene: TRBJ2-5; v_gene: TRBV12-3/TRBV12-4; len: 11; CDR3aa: AGARDPWETQY
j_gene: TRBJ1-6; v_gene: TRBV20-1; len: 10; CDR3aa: SARDSGGPLH
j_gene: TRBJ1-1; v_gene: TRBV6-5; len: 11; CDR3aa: ASSYRAVTEAF
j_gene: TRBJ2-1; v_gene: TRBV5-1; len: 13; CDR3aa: ASSSEPHSYNEQF
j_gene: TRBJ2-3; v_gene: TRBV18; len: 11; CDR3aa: ASSAGGTDTQY
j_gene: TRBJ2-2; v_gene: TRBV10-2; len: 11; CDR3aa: ASGLVGTGELF
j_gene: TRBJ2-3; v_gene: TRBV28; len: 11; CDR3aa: ASVAGGTDTQY
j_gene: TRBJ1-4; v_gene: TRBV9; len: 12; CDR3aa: ASSVGGTGEKLF
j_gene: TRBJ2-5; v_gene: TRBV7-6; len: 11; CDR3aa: ASRPLSGETQY
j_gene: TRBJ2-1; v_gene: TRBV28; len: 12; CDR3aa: ASSFGSSYNEQF
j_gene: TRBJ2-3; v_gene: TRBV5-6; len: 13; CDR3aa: ASRPILMQTDTQY
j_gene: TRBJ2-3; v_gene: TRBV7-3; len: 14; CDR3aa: ASSEDGRIFRDTQY
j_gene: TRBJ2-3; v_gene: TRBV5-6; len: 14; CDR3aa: ASSFTGRRYTDTQY
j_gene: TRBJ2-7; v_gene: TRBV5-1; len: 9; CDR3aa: ASSSAVEQY
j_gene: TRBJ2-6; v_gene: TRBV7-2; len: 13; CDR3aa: ASSRTRSGANVLT
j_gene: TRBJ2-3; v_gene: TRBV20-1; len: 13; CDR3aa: SARVPWTRTDTQY
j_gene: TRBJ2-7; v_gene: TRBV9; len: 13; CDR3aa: ASSREPTGIGEQY
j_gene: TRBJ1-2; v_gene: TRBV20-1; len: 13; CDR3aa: SAKNNGATRYGYT
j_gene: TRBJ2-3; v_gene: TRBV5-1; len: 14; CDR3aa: ASSLPLQKGGDTQY
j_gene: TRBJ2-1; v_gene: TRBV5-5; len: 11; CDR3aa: ASSLEVNNEQF
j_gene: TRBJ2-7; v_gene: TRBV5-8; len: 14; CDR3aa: ASSLAAGVRSYEQY
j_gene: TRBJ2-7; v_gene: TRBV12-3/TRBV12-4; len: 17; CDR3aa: ASSFVGIASGRAFYEQY
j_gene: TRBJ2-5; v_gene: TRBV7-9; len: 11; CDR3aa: ASSLAPAETQY
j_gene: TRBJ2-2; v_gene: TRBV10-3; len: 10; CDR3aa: AISDLSGELF
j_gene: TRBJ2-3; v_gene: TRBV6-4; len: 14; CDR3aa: ASSDSASGSTDTQY
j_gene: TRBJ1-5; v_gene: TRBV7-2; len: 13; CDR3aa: ASSLGRAVHQPQH
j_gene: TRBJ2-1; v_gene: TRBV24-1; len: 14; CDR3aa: ATSDLQAGRYNEQF